Listed below are T cell receptor beta chains from one sample, sequenced in a study of blood T cell repertoires in COVID-19. The assay was immunoSEQ multiplex PCR, and TCRdb's table has in-frame clones only and misses some. There are 200,000 to 250,000 clones in the sample; 70% to 90% occur only once, and 1.5% to 2% lies in the top ten. What was sequenced was PBMCs or T cells enriched from blood (not recorded which). The source of these receptors is a man between 40 and 49 years old who had recovered from COVID-19. CDR3s include the opening cysteine and the closing phenylalanine or tryptophan. D genes are given only for firm matches. Only part of the rows carry a size: once, few, many, or a class if the clone is expanded.

cdr3_aa cdr3_nt d_call j_call v_call clone_size
CASRADRTEGYTF TGTGCCAGCAGAGCGGACAGGACAGAAGGCTACACCTTC TRBD1 TRBJ1-2 TRBV27 .
CASSLGTEGYGYTF TGCGCCAGCAGCTTGGGGACAGAGGGCTATGGCTACACCTTC . TRBJ1-2 TRBV5-1 once
CASSSTTGAGEKLFF TGTGCCAGCAGCTCGACTACAGGGGCCGGTGAAAAACTGTTTTTT TRBD1 TRBJ1-4 TRBV5-5 .
CAITGTGGTEAFF TGTGCCATTACCGGGACAGGGGGCACTGAAGCTTTCTTT TRBD1 TRBJ1-1 TRBV10-3 once
CASGRDTYYEQYF TGTGCCAGCGGAAGGGACACCTATTACGAGCAGTACTTC . TRBJ2-7 TRBV27 .
CARAGDGEQFF TGTGCCCGGGCAGGGGATGGTGAGCAGTTCTTC . TRBJ2-1 TRBV30 .
CAINSGTENTGELFF TGTGCCATTAACTCCGGGACAGAGAACACCGGGGAGCTGTTTTTT TRBD1 TRBJ2-2 TRBV10-3 once
CASSSMGQSYEQYF TGTGCCAGCAGTTCCATGGGACAGTCCTACGAGCAGTACTTC TRBD1 TRBJ2-7 TRBV7-8 .
CASSPDSMRNEQFF TGTGCCAGCAGCCCGGACTCCATGCGGAATGAGCAGTTCTTC . TRBJ2-1 TRBV7-9 .
CASSTPGVNGYTF TGTGCCAGCAGTACGCCGGGGGTGAATGGCTACACCTTC . TRBJ1-2 TRBV27 .
CTSSSGTSGEADTQYF TGCACCAGCAGCTCCGGGACTAGCGGGGAGGCGGATACGCAGTATTTT . TRBJ2-3 TRBV1 .
CASSPAERVDSREQYF TGTGCCAGCAGCCCCGCCGAGCGAGTCGATTCGAGAGAGCAGTACTTC . TRBJ2-7 TRBV5-6 .
CAGSYRDVNQPQHF TGTGCCGGGTCCTACAGGGACGTTAATCAGCCCCAGCATTTT . TRBJ1-5 TRBV5-4 .
CASTPGIGNQPQHF TGTGCCAGCACCCCGGGGATTGGCAATCAGCCCCAGCATTTT . TRBJ1-5 TRBV7-9 .
CAISEPGIARQETQYF TGTGCCATCAGTGAGCCAGGAATAGCGCGGCAAGAGACCCAGTACTTC . TRBJ2-5 TRBV10-3 .
CASRSGTDTQYF TGCGCCAGTAGATCCGGCACAGATACGCAGTATTTT . TRBJ2-3 TRBV5-1 .
CASSLSGGHEQFF TGTGCCAGCTCCCTCTCAGGAGGGCATGAGCAGTTCTTC . TRBJ2-1 TRBV18 .
CASSTVSGANVLTF TGTGCCAGTAGTACGGTGTCTGGGGCCAACGTCCTGACTTTC . TRBJ2-6 TRBV19 .
CAWMRGGDNEQFF TGTGCCTGGATGCGGGGGGGAGACAATGAGCAGTTCTTC TRBD2 TRBJ2-1 TRBV30 .
CASSSPSNEKLFF TGTGCCAGCAGTTCCCCCTCGAATGAAAAACTGTTTTTT . TRBJ1-4 TRBV6-5 .
CASSGQGGNQPQHF TGTGCCAGCAGCGGACAGGGAGGCAATCAGCCCCAGCATTTT TRBD1 TRBJ1-5 TRBV28 .
CASSWSGTEAFF TGTGCCAGCAGTTGGTCAGGCACTGAAGCTTTCTTT . TRBJ1-1 TRBV6-2/TRBV6-3 .
CASTGAGGGTEAFF TGTGCCAGTACCGGAGCCGGAGGAGGGACTGAAGCTTTCTTT . TRBJ1-1 TRBV19 .
CASSYAGENEKLFF TGTGCCAGCAGTTACGCCGGGGAAAATGAAAAACTGTTTTTT . TRBJ1-4 TRBV6-6 .
CASSLDLADTNYEQYF TGTGCCAGCAGCTTAGATCTAGCCGACACTAACTACGAGCAGTACTTC . TRBJ2-7 TRBV11-2 .
CAISIGDRLSGNTIYF TGTGCCATCAGTATAGGGGACAGGCTCTCTGGAAACACCATATATTTT TRBD1 TRBJ1-3 TRBV10-3 .